The 18 T cell receptor beta chains below were found in one sample sequenced in a study of blood T cell repertoires in COVID-19. Profiling relied on immunoSEQ multiplex PCR, and the TCRdb table lists in-frame clones only, not all of them. The table lists some 320,000 clones, approximately 91% of them singletons. The sequenced sample consisted of PBMCs or T cells enriched from blood (not recorded which). Receptor source: a woman aged 25 to 39 who had been exposed to COVID-19.

The genes are TRBV5-1 and TRBJ2-7, with D unresolved. CDR1 SGHRS and CDR2 YFSETQ come from the germline V gene. The CDR3 extends over 15 amino acids. V dropped 0 bases and J dropped 2 bases, with 12 bases sitting between them. In nucleotides, the CDR3 is TGCGCCAGCAGCTTGGTATCCGAGGCCCCCTACGAGCAGTACTTC. Amino acids: CASSLVSEAPYEQYF.

The rearrangement joins TRBV7-9 to TRBJ1-4, with 7 bases matching TRBD1. The length of the CDR3 is 16 residues. With V trimmed by 4 bases and J by 3 bases, 8 bases remained unmatched. Germline values: CDR1 SEHNR, CDR2 FQNEAQ (reference sequence). The CDR3 is CASSSGTVPSNEKLFF. CDR3 coding DNA: TGTGCCAGCAGCTCTGGGACAGTGCCCTCTAATGAAAAACTGTTTTTT.

The rearrangement joins TRBV7-2 to TRBJ1-1; D is undetermined. The CDR3 consists of 17 residues. Trimming shortened V by 2 bases and J by 0 bases, and 16 bases separated the two germline ends. Germline V CDR1 and CDR2: SGHTA, FQGNSA. CDR3 residues: CASSLQVPKSLNTEAFF. DNA of the CDR3: TGTGCCAGCAGCTTACAGGTCCCAAAGTCCCTGAACACTGAAGCTTTCTTT.

The chain combines TRBV20-1 with TRBJ1-1; D is unclear. Trimming left V 0 bases short and J 11 bases short, with 10 bases between. Germline values: CDR1 DFQATT, CDR2 SNEGSKA (reference sequence). The CDR3 sequence is 11 residues long. DNA for the CDR3: TGCAGTGCTAGAGATTTCGGGGAGGCTTTCTTT. This sequence encodes CSARDFGEAFF.

This clone was seen just once. J is TRBJ2-2 and V is TRBV5-4, with 10 bases that match TRBD2. The ends lost 4 bases at V and 0 bases at J; junction bases unmatched: 15. The CDR3 consists of 20 residues. Per the germline V gene, CDR1 is SGHNT and CDR2 is YYREEE (reference sequence). Here the CDR3 reads CASSPHWSSGGLTNTGELFF. CDR3 DNA: TGTGCCAGCAGCCCTCACTGGTCTAGCGGGGGACTTACGAACACCGGGGAGCTGTTTTTT. The full variable domain, completed using reference TRBV5-4 and TRBJ2-2, is ETGVTQSPTHLIKTRGQQVTLRCSSQSGHNTVSWYQQALGQGPQFIFQYYREEENGRGNFPPRFSGLQFPNYSSELNVNALELDDSALYLCASSPHWSSGGLTNTGELFFGEGSRLTVL.

The genes are TRBV7-6 and TRBJ1-5; TRBD1 agrees at 8 bases. The CDR3 totals 17 residues. The V and J ends lost 1 base and 0 bases, in that order; junction bases with no gene match: 5. Germline V CDR1 and CDR2: SGHVS, FNYEAQ. CDR3 nucleotide sequence: TGTGCCAGCAGCTTAGGTGGGACAGGCCTTAGCAATCAGCCCCAGCATTTT. It specifies CASSLGGTGLSNQPQHF.

Concerning this clone itself: As the CDR3 is not closed by the conserved phenylalanine or tryptophan, this likely results from a read error. Because the CDR3's place on the DNA is in doubt, the DNA is left out and the CDR3 is given as listed by TCRdb. This chain joins TRBV19 and TRBJ1-6; the table's D gene call, TRBD1, was not cross checked with the DNA. The CDR3 contains 12 residues when both ends are counted. CDR1 is LNHDA, CDR2 SQIVND, per germline (reference sequence). The chain's CDR3 is CASSIIWAGDQG.

This clone was recorded once. V usage is TRBV6-5 and J usage is TRBJ2-7, with D hard to call. The germline V and J ends were trimmed by 7 bases and 4 bases, with 11 bases remaining between them. The CDR3 is 12 residues long. From germline, CDR1 is MNHEY and CDR2 SVGAGI. CDR3 coding DNA: TGTGCCAGCAAGTCGATCCAGTACGAGCAGTACTTC. Its translation: CASKSIQYEQYF.

This chain connects TRBV28 to TRBJ2-1; the match to TRBD1 covers 7 bases. The CDR3 has 13 amino acids. CDR1 MDHEN and CDR2 SYDVKM come from the germline V gene. Trimming took 6 bases from V and 10 from J; bases not matched to a gene: 9. The CDR3 nucleotides read TGTGCCAGCAGCAGAATGACAGGGCTAGAGCAGTTCTTC. Its translation is CASSRMTGLEQFF.

The chain carries TRBV9 and TRBJ2-5; TRBD2 might be the D (5 bases). Trimming removed 4 bases at V and 3 bases at J, with 16 bases between. Germline assignment: CDR1 SGDLS and CDR2 YYNGEE. The CDR3 has 15 amino acids. CDR3 nucleotide sequence: TGTGCCAGCAGCCCCGGGGTCTCCGTAAAAGAGACCCAGTACTTC. Protein product: CASSPGVSVKETQYF.

The V call is TRBV5-1, the J call TRBJ2-5; 11 bases are a match to TRBD1. V lost 0 bases and J lost 5; bases outside the gene matches: 3. The CDR3 sequence is 15 residues long. Per the germline V gene, CDR1 is SGHRS and CDR2 is YFSETQ. The CDR3 DNA reads as TGCGCCAGCAGCTTGGGGACAGGGGGCCGGGAGACCCAGTACTTC. This sequence encodes CASSLGTGGRETQYF.

J is TRBJ1-1 and V is TRBV9; the D is unclear. V was cut by 0 bases and J by 7 bases, with 25 bases left in between. The CDR3 spans 18 residues. Germline V lookup: CDR1 SGDLS, CDR2 YYNGEE. The CDR3: CASSVESNGRGHQSEAFF. The CDR3 region has the DNA TGTGCCAGCAGCGTAGAAAGTAATGGGAGAGGGCACCAAAGTGAAGCTTTCTTT.

This clone was seen at least ten times. V usage is TRBV18 and J usage is TRBJ1-2, with 7 bases aligning to TRBD1. J lost 6 bases, V lost 6 bases, and 1 base had no gene match. The CDR3 consists of 11 residues. Germline assignment: CDR1 KGHSH and CDR2 LQKENI. The CDR3 sequence: CASSTGNGYTF. Written as DNA, the CDR3 is TGTGCCAGCTCGACAGGGAATGGCTACACCTTC.

The V gene is TRBV6-5, the J gene TRBJ1-6; tentatively, D is TRBD1 (5 bases). This CDR3 comprises 16 residues. Germline V gene sequence: CDR1 MNHEY, CDR2 SVGAGI. V was cut by 0 bases and J by 7 bases, with 13 bases left in between. CDR3: CASSYSGGIGNSPLHF. CDR3 nucleotides: TGTGCCAGCAGTTACTCTGGGGGGATCGGGAATTCACCCCTCCACTTT.

The chain couples TRBV12-3 or TRBV12-4 to TRBJ1-2; 8 positions match TRBD1. This CDR3 comprises 12 residues. The ends lost 3 bases at V and 13 bases at J; junction bases unmatched: 7. CDR3 DNA: TGTGCCAGCAGTTTGGGCACAGGGGGTTCCACCTTC. It codes for CASSLGTGGSTF.

CDR3 nucleotides: TGTGCCAGTAAGCTAAGGACAGGAGGCTTTTACGAGCAGTACTTC. Protein sequence: CASKLRTGGFYEQYF. J is TRBJ2-7 and V is TRBV19, with TRBD1 identical over 7 bases. This CDR3 is built from 15 residues. Per the germline V gene, CDR1 is LNHDA and CDR2 is SQIVND (reference sequence). V lost 7 bases and J lost 4; bases outside the gene matches: 13.

CDR3 region: CASRLGQGVFYGYTF. In DNA form, the CDR3 reads TGTGCCAGCAGGCTAGGACAGGGAGTGTTCTATGGCTACACCTTC. V is TRBV2 and J is TRBJ1-2; 8 nucleotides line up with TRBD1. This CDR3 region has 15 residues. V shed 6 bases and J 4 bases; nucleotides not matched to a gene: 10. Per germline, CDR1 SNHLY and CDR2 FYNNEI.

The rearrangement uses TRBV5-5 and TRBJ2-5, with D possibly being TRBD2 (5 bases). From germline, CDR1 is SGHKS and CDR2 YYEKEE (reference sequence). The V and J ends lost 0 bases and 4 bases respectively, with 10 bases between them. The CDR3 runs to 14 residues. The CDR3 sequence: CASSLVRGIETQYF. DNA for the CDR3: TGTGCCAGCAGCTTGGTACGGGGAATAGAGACCCAGTACTTC.